This TCR beta chain was identified in a study of vaccination effects on CD4 cells after COVID-19. Study at large: After the second dose, samples were taken at median day 72.

A note on this clone: Its target is unknown.

The length of the CDR3 is 11 residues. V lost 6 bases and J lost 10, with 12 bases in between. Overall study results and limits: Researchers report that only 1 of 255 vaccine-induced clones in healthy vaccinees cross-reacted with common cold coronaviruses.

Sequencing used immunoSEQ multiplex PCR; TCRdb keeps in-frame clones, though not all of them. The sample lists about 45,000 clones, approximately 77% occurring once. Subsequent to roughly 9 days of culture, CD4+ T cells were isolated. Each participant was given two doses of one vaccine (BNT162b2 or mRNA-1273). The receptor's source is a human donor who received a COVID-19 vaccine. The chain employs TRBV12-3 or TRBV12-4 and TRBJ1-1; D is possibly TRBD1 (5 bases). This specimen consisted of CD4+ T cells from PBMCs cultured without peptide, obtained after COVID-19 vaccination. The CDR3 spells CASSRGRLAFF. CDR3 DNA sequence: TGTGCCAGCAGCCGGGGACGACTAGCTTTCTTT.